The clone carrying this T cell receptor (beta chain) was observed a single time. This specimen belongs to a study of technical replicates of blood from a handful of donors. Data came from immunoSEQ multiplex PCR; TCRdb stores just in-frame clones and leaves some out. The data show approximately 100,000 clones, 95% to 96% seen once. The source of this sequence is a human donor in good health. What was sequenced was T cells isolated from PBMCs.

In nucleotides, the CDR3 is TGTGCCAGCAGTTTCTCTAGCGGGAGGGCCTACGAGCAGTACTTC. It is translated as CASSFSSGRAYEQYF. The chain employs TRBV28 and TRBJ2-7, with 12 bases lining up with TRBD2. Germline loops: CDR1 MDHEN, CDR2 SYDVKM. The CDR3 has 15 residues. V dropped 3 bases and J dropped 2; count of bases not matched to a gene: 2.